A selection of T cell receptor beta chains follows, all from one sample in a study of cytomegalovirus exposure and HLA in healthy donors. Clones were read by immunoSEQ multiplex PCR, and TCRdb kept only the in-frame ones, dropping some. The sample shows about 80,000 clones, approximately 79% of them seen only once. The source material was PBMCs. The receptors come from a woman in her forties in good health and CMV-seropositive. Each CDR3 is given with its conserved first and last residue. D genes are given only for firm matches. Where a row states a size, it is once, few, many or the class of an expanded clone; other rows omit it.

TRBJ2-7,TRBD1,TRBV25-1,-,TGTGCCAGCACCACATCGGGACAGGGTTACGAGCAGTACTTC,CASTTSGQGYEQYF
TRBJ2-7,TRBD1,TRBV15,-,TGTGCCACCAGCAGAGATACAGGGGGCATGGGCGAGCAGTACTTC,CATSRDTGGMGEQYF
TRBJ1-1,-,TRBV10-3,-,TGTGCCATCAGTGAGTTCCTAGCACCGGGATTAGACACTGAAGCTTTCTTT,CAISEFLAPGLDTEAFF
TRBJ1-1,-,TRBV18,-,TGTGCCAGCTCACCTTCTTCGCGCAGGGCGAGCACTGAAGCTTTCTTT,CASSPSSRRASTEAFF
TRBJ2-1,TRBD2,TRBV30,-,TGTGCCTGGAGTGGACTAGCGGGAAATGAGCAGTTCTTC,CAWSGLAGNEQFF
TRBJ2-3,-,TRBV7-2,once,TGTGCCAGCAGCCCCCCTACAGATACGCAGTATTTT,CASSPPTDTQYF
TRBJ2-3,TRBD1,TRBV6-5,-,TGTGCCAGCAGTTACGCGGGCTCCAGGGGGACGCAGTATTTT,CASSYAGSRGTQYF
TRBJ1-4,-,TRBV29-1,-,TGCAGCGTTGCAAGGGGCGCAGGTGGTAGGGAAAAACTGTTTTTT,CSVARGAGGREKLFF
TRBJ2-5,TRBD2,TRBV2,-,TGTGCCAGCAGTGGCGGTAGCGGGGGTGGAGCGGAGACCCAGTACTTC,CASSGGSGGGAETQYF
TRBJ2-7,-,TRBV6-1,-,TGTGCCAGCAGTGAAGGAGAGAACAGGGCTTACGAGCAGTACTTC,CASSEGENRAYEQYF
TRBJ1-1,-,TRBV9,-,TGTGCCAGCAGCGTAGTTGCAAACAGACTGAACACTGAAGCTTTCTTT,CASSVVANRLNTEAFF
TRBJ1-3,-,TRBV27,-,TGTGCCAGCAGATCTTGGGAGTCTGGAAACACCATATATTTT,CASRSWESGNTIYF
TRBJ1-2,-,TRBV6-5,-,TGTGCCAGCAGTTACCAGGGTTTCTATGGCTACACCTTC,CASSYQGFYGYTF
TRBJ1-2,TRBD1,TRBV5-1,-,TGCGCCAGCAGCTTGGGTTTCCCGGGACAGGGGACTACTTTATATGGCTACACCTTC,CASSLGFPGQGTTLYGYTF
TRBJ1-6,-,TRBV7-8,-,TGTGCCAGCAGCTCCTATACAGGGAGTTACTCACCCCTCCACTTT,CASSSYTGSYSPLHF
TRBJ1-5,TRBD1,TRBV7-9,-,TGTGCCAGCAGCTCCGCAGGGGGCCGGGGTCAGCCCCAGCATTTT,CASSSAGGRGQPQHF
TRBJ1-4,TRBD1,TRBV4-2,-,TGTGCCAGCAGTGAGGACAGGCGGAATGAAAAACTGTTTTTT,CASSEDRRNEKLFF
TRBJ2-5,-,TRBV15,-,TGTGCCACCACCTCGAGGGATAAGGAGACCCAGTACTTC,CATTSRDKETQYF
TRBJ2-7,TRBD2,TRBV19,-,TGTGCCAGTAGTTCGCGGATGGGGCTAGCGGAGCCTTACGAGCAGTACTTC,CASSSRMGLAEPYEQYF
TRBJ1-4,-,TRBV19,-,TGTGCCAGTTCAGGGTCAACTAATGAAAAACTGTTTTTT,CASSGSTNEKLFF
TRBJ2-1,TRBD2,TRBV10-1,few,TGCGCCAGCAGTGGCAGCGGGAGATACCATGAGCAGTTCTTC,CASSGSGRYHEQFF
TRBJ1-2,-,TRBV30,-,TGTGCCTGGAGTGCCTCTTATGGCTACACCTTC,CAWSASYGYTF
TRBJ1-4,-,TRBV7-9,once,TGTGCCAGCAGCTTAGCCGGGAATGAAAAACTGTTTTTT,CASSLAGNEKLFF
TRBJ1-1,-,TRBV10-1,-,TGCGCCAGCAGTGAAAGACACACCCGGACTCGGGACACTGAAGCTTTCTTT,CASSERHTRTRDTEAFF
TRBJ2-7,-,TRBV2,few,TGTGCCAGCAGTTTGGACAGTGGCTCCTACGAGCAGTACTTC,CASSLDSGSYEQYF
TRBJ1-5,-,TRBV19,-,TGTGCCAGTAGTATCCCCGGGGGAGGTCAGCCCCAGCATTTT,CASSIPGGGQPQHF
TRBJ1-1,-,TRBV30,-,TGTGCCTGGAGTGTAAGGAGGGCAGGTCATCACACTGAAGCTTTCTTT,CAWSVRRAGHHTEAFF
TRBJ1-2,TRBD1,TRBV7-9,-,TGTGCCAGCAGCTTAGTGGGACAGGGTAACTATGGCTACACCTTC,CASSLVGQGNYGYTF
TRBJ2-1,-,TRBV9,-,TGTGCCAGCAGCGTAGGTCAGGGTTCAAGCTCCTACAATGAGCAGTTCTTC,CASSVGQGSSSYNEQFF
TRBJ2-5,TRBD2,TRBV7-9,-,TGTGCCAGCAGCTCTGTGGGAGGGGCCGAGACCCAGTACTTC,CASSSVGGAETQYF
TRBJ2-7,TRBD2,TRBV29-1,-,TGCAGCGCGCAGGAGCGGGGGCCTATTTACGAGCAGTACTTC,CSAQERGPIYEQYF
TRBJ2-7,-,TRBV7-9,few,TGTGCCAGCAGCTTACCCGGGACCTACGAGCAGTACTTC,CASSLPGTYEQYF
TRBJ2-3,TRBD1,TRBV27,-,TGTGCCAGCAGGTCGAGGGGGCAGACGCAGTATTTT,CASRSRGQTQYF
TRBJ2-3,-,TRBV21-1,-,TGTGCCAGCAGCAAACCGGACGGGGGAACAGATACGCAGTATTTT,CASSKPDGGTDTQYF
TRBJ2-7,-,TRBV5-1,-,TGCGCCAGCAGCTTGGCGCGGGGCTCCTACGAGCAGTACTTC,CASSLARGSYEQYF
TRBJ2-7,TRBD1,TRBV25-1,-,TGTGCCAGCAGTGAACTAGGGACAGATGGTGAGCAGTACTTC,CASSELGTDGEQYF
TRBJ1-5,-,TRBV30,-,TGTGCCTGGGCCCGGGGGGGTTTGACTCAGCCCCAGCATTTT,CAWARGGLTQPQHF
TRBJ2-3,-,TRBV10-3,-,TGTGCCATCCGCCCCGAGGTAGATACGCAGTATTTT,CAIRPEVDTQYF
TRBJ2-2,-,TRBV6-4,-,TGTGCCAGCAGTGAACAGACGAACACCGGGGAGCTGTTTTTT,CASSEQTNTGELFF
TRBJ2-7,-,TRBV7-2,few,TGTGCCAGCAGCTTAGTTCGTGGTGCGGAGCAGTACTTC,CASSLVRGAEQYF